This TCR beta chain was identified during a study of cytomegalovirus exposure and HLA in healthy donors. Primers included in the PCR were 60 Vbeta and 13 Jbeta primers. Authors' data handling: Later, an analysis found about 80 million unique TCR beta chains, and 8.5 million to 14 million of these were shared. The table came from immunoSEQ multiplex PCR; TCRdb's copy has only in-frame clones and leaves some out. The V and J calls and clone size come from that table; D and trimming were worked out from the DNA. The table has over 150,000 clones, about 85% seen once. This CDR3 has 15 residues. Deletions cut 6 bases from V and 2 bases from J, with 15 bases between. Germline CDR1 and CDR2: MNHNS and SASEGT. Study-level findings and limits: Most subjects' HLA-A and HLA-B alleles were reportedly predicted from TCR beta sequences.

To note about this clone: Its antigen is not known.

This sequence joins TRBV6-1 and TRBJ2-3, with a tentative D call TRBD2 (5 bases). This TCR was sampled from a boy aged 2 to 9 in good health and CMV-seronegative. The sequenced material came from PBMCs. The CDR3 nucleotides are TGTGCCAGCAGGGAGGATCCATCAATCACAGATACGCAGTATTTT. It specifies CASREDPSITDTQYF.